This TCR beta chain came from a study of blood T cell repertoires in COVID-19. Study summary: There were acute and convalescent COVID-19 samples, and they came from the United States, Italy and Spain. The analysed material was cDNA or gDNA that came from T cells, B-cell-depleted T cells, or PBMCs.

The germline V gene has CDR1 SGHKS and CDR2 YYEKEE (reference sequence). This CDR3 is built from 15 residues. With V trimmed by 4 bases and J by 4 bases, 7 bases remained unmatched. As handled by the study authors: Nucleated cell number was recorded as an estimate derived from reference gene primer amplification. Assay: immunoSEQ multiplex PCR; the TCRdb copy retains only in-frame clones and omits some. V, J and clone size are taken as reported in that table, and D and trimming were inferred from the DNA itself. The sample lists 100,000 or so clones; around nine tenths were seen once. The receptor comes from a man between 45 and 60 years old with active or convalescent COVID-19. The chain has TRBV5-5 and TRBJ1-4; 7 nucleotides align to TRBD1. The sequencing input was peripheral blood. In nucleotides, the CDR3 is TGTGCCAGCAGCGTTCCGGGACAGAATAATGAAAAACTGTTTTTT. It encodes CASSVPGQNNEKLFF.